Shown below are 12 T cell receptor beta chains from a single sample sequenced in a study of tumor and adjacent non-tumor tissue in lung cancer. This sample's RNA came from whole unsorted tissue. More than 3 cm separated this lung sample from the edge of the tumor. The library came from three nested PCR rounds adapted from ARM-PCR protocols. TCRdb called the multiplex PCR reads again in MiXCR, with one record for every CDR3 protein. The sample has fewer than 100,000 distinct CDR3 sequences, more than 65% seen once. The sequencing input was distant non-tumor lung tissue. The receptors originated from a woman in her fifties or sixties with non-small cell lung cancer.

This clonotype was seen at least ten times. DNA for the CDR3: TGCGCCAGCAGCTTGTCATCCGCAGGACTAGCCGGGACCGGGGAGCTGTTTTTT. This codes for CASSLSSAGLAGTGELFF. The rearrangement uses TRBV5-1 and TRBJ2-2, with 8 bases aligning to TRBD2. Looked up from germline, CDR1 is SGHRS and CDR2 is YFSETQ. J gave up 5 bases and V 1 base, and 13 bases lay outside the gene matches. This CDR3 comprises 18 residues.

Worth noting for this clonotype: Relative to the germline gene, one junction end is altered; a read error may explain this. The chain recombines TRBV11-2 with TRBJ2-1, with 10 positions matching TRBD2. There are 15 residues in the CDR3. CDR1 and CDR2 (germline): SGHAT, FQNNGV. The CDR3 protein is CACSLEASGRVEQFF. The CDR3 DNA reads TGTGCCTGCAGCTTAGAAGCTAGCGGGAGAGTTGAGCAGTTCTTC. Based on the CDR3 plus reference TRBV11-2 and TRBJ2-1, the full variable domain is EAGVAQSPRYKIIEKRQSVAFWCNPISGHATLYWYQQILGQGPKLLIQFQNNGVVDDSQLPKDRFSAERLKGVDSTLKIQPAKLEDSAVYLCACSLEASGRVEQFFGPGTRLTVL.

This clonotype was detected a few times. The chain recombines TRBV10-2 with TRBJ1-2, with D unclear. Germline CDR1 WSHSY, CDR2 SAAADI. The V end was cut by 3 bases, the J end by 8 bases, with 10 bases between. This CDR3 contains 12 residues. The CDR3 is CASSDISRGYTF. CDR3 bases: TGCGCCAGCAGTGATATTTCGAGAGGCTACACCTTC.

This clonotype was observed a few times. At one end, the junction sequence differs from germline, possibly due to a read error. The chain has TRBV5-8 and TRBJ2-3, with D perhaps matching TRBD1 (5 bases). The V gene's germline CDR1 is SGHTS and CDR2 YDEGEE. This CDR3 region has 12 residues. CDR3 sequence: CVSSSQADTQYF. The CDR3 DNA sequence: TGTGTCAGCAGTTCACAGGCAGATACGCAGTATTTT.

Comments on this clonotype: A read error is possible here, since a much larger clone lies one base away. V gene TRBV28 combines with J gene TRBJ2-7; D is tentatively TRBD1 or TRBD2 (5 bases each). The CDR3 is made up of 15 amino acids. Germline assignment: CDR1 MDHEN and CDR2 SYDVKM. In DNA, the CDR3 is TGTGCCAGCAATTTACACCGGGACGGAAGTTACGAGCAGTACTTC. Translation gives CASNLHRDGSYEQYF.

To note about this clonotype: Likely a read error: the CDR3 ends without its conserved phenylalanine or tryptophan. No DNA is shown, since the ends of the CDR3 on it are uncertain; the CDR3 is the one TCRdb lists. The rearrangement links TRBV4-2 to TRBJ2-7; the table's D call TRBD2 went unverified against the DNA. Germline CDR1 and CDR2: LGHNA and YNFKEQ. The CDR3 is 15 amino acids long, termini counted. The CDR3 loop is CASNQEPSGSYEQYL.

In the case of this clonotype: This likely comes from a read error, as the CDR3 has no conserved phenylalanine or tryptophan at its end. No DNA is shown, since the ends of the CDR3 on it are uncertain; the CDR3 is the one TCRdb lists. This chain joins TRBV29-1 and TRBJ1-1; the tabulated D call, TRBD1, remains unverified against the DNA. Germline CDR1 reads SQVTM; CDR2 reads ANQGSEA. From its first to its last residue, the CDR3 has 14 amino acids. The CDR3 loop reads CSGTGPGANTEPFV.

About this clonotype itself: At one end, the junction sequence differs from germline, possibly due to a read error. This sequence joins TRBV29-1 and TRBJ2-1; possible D gene TRBD2, 6 bases. Per the germline V gene, CDR1 is SQVTM and CDR2 is ANQGSEA. The CDR3 consists of 15 residues. In DNA, the CDR3 is TGCAGCGTTGAAGAGTCGACTAGGTGCATCAATGAGCAGCTCTTT. Its protein product is CSVEESTRCINEQLF.

This clonotype appeared many times. This chain joins TRBV6-2 or TRBV6-3 and TRBJ2-2; D ambiguous. The CDR3 spans 12 residues. V was shortened by 7 bases and J by 3 bases, with 6 bases between the two germline ends. Germline CDR1 and CDR2: MNHEY and SVGEGT. CDR3 region: CASNPDTGELFF. As DNA, the CDR3 is TGTGCCAGCAACCCAGACACCGGGGAGCTGTTTTTT.

Regarding this clonotype: A junction end diverges from the germline sequence, so it may reflect a read error. The chain is built from TRBV6-5 and TRBJ1-5, with 12 bases lining up with TRBD1. The length of the CDR3 is 15 residues. CDR1 is MNHEY and CDR2 is SVGAGI in the germline V gene. The CDR3 loop is CTSRRGTGGFLPQHF. For the CDR3, the DNA is TGTACCAGCAGACGAGGGACAGGGGGCTTTCTGCCCCAGCATTTT.

This clonotype appeared once. The chain carries TRBV6-1 and TRBJ2-1; no clear D gene. The ends were cut back, 7 bases at V and 7 bases at J, with 14 bases in the middle. The CDR3 runs to 13 residues. Germline V CDR1 and CDR2: MNHNS, SASEGT. The CDR3 loop is CASTIPSANEQFF. The CDR3, as DNA: TGTGCCAGCACCATCCCAAGTGCAAATGAGCAGTTCTTC.

Comment on this clonotype: A much bigger clone sits one base away, suggesting this may be a read error. The rearrangement links TRBV6-1 to TRBJ2-3; a possible D gene is TRBD2 (5 bases). In germline, CDR1 is MNHNS, CDR2 SASEGT. CDR3 length: 12 residues. Here the CDR3 reads CVGKLDTDTQYF. The CDR3 DNA reads TGTGTCGGCAAACTAGACACAGATACGCAGTATTTT.